The clone carrying this T cell receptor (beta chain) was observed at least ten times. This entry comes from a study of neurological immune-mediated disorders. Each TCR transcript was tagged with a 10-nucleotide random UMI during 5'RACE. TCRdb itself ran the 5' RACE reads through MiXCR, one entry per CDR3 protein. The profile shows 55,000 to 75,000 distinct CDR3 sequences, 2% to 2.5% of them singletons. This CDR3 contains 13 residues. Germline V lookup: CDR1 SGHRS, CDR2 YFSETQ. Trimming took off 2 bases at V and 2 bases at J, with 7 bases between the two ends. Sequencing was done on a sample of PBMCs. This TCR was recovered from a man between 50 and 59 years old with multiple sclerosis. The chain has TRBV5-1 and TRBJ2-5; a weak D match, TRBD1 (6 bases). CDR3 DNA sequence: TGCGCCAGCAGCTTAAGGGGGCAAGAGACCCAGTACTTC. Residues: CASSLRGQETQYF.